The text below deals with one T cell receptor beta chain. The target antigen is unknown. Combining a sample-barcoded 5' primer with a J-beta primer mix, a second PCR ran for about 6 to 12 cycles. Each cDNA molecule, via a template-switch adaptor with 12 random nucleotides, was tagged. Each CDR3 protein gets one entry after TCRdb re-called the 5' RACE reads with MiXCR. Altogether approximately 770,000 distinct CDR3 sequences are present, 58% being singletons, with the ten largest covering about 20%. The entry originates in a study of blood T cells in healthy people across ages. Total RNA extracted from each sample amounted to at least 6 micrograms. Regarding the study as a whole: The long-lived group displayed more naive CD4+ cells, plus higher diversity, than the aged donors did.

The CDR3 is 13 amino acids. Germline V gene lookup returns CDR1 SQVTM and CDR2 ANQGSEA. Trimming shortened V by 6 bases and J by 1 base, and 13 bases separated the two germline ends. The material sequenced was blood. The TCR sequence derives from a young man in good health. This chain links TRBV29-1 with TRBJ2-7; tentatively, D is TRBD2 (6 bases). In nucleotides, the CDR3 is TGCAGCGTCCTTAGCGGATCTTCCTACGAGCAGTACTTC. Protein sequence: CSVLSGSSYEQYF.